These T cell receptor beta chains were read from a single sample in a study of Tregs in tolerant kidney transplant recipients. The data were produced by immunoSEQ multiplex PCR, yet TCRdb's version contains in-frame clones alone and is incomplete. The table shows tens of thousands of clones, with 80% to 95% occurring only once. Material: CD4+ T cells from blood (PBMCs), obtained 12 months after the transplant. The receptors originated from a human patient who received a combined kidney and bone marrow transplant. Some T cells may trace back to the graft donor. CDR3s include the opening cysteine and the closing phenylalanine or tryptophan. D genes are given only for firm matches. The size of a clone is reported for some rows only, either as once, few or many, or as a class for expanded clones.

J | V | D | size | CDR3 | DNA
TRBJ1-4 | TRBV19 | NA | NA | CASSIHLGEATNEKLFF | TGTGCCAGTAGTATCCATCTGGGGGAGGCGACTAATGAAAAACTGTTTTTT
TRBJ2-1 | TRBV7-9 | TRBD1 | NA | CASSYRGDDEQFF | TGTGCCAGCAGTTACAGGGGAGACGATGAGCAGTTCTTC
TRBJ1-1 | TRBV7-9 | NA | once | CASSLAPENTEAFF | TGTGCCAGCAGCTTAGCGCCAGAGAACACTGAAGCTTTCTTT
TRBJ1-4 | TRBV18 | NA | NA | CASSPEVGEKLFF | TGTGCCAGCTCACCAGAGGTTGGCGAAAAACTGTTTTTT
TRBJ2-3 | TRBV7-2 | TRBD2 | NA | CASSLARGVAGGLTDTQYF | TGTGCCAGCAGCTTAGCCCGGGGGGTAGCGGGGGGGCTCACAGATACGCAGTATTTT
TRBJ2-1 | TRBV6-5 | NA | NA | CASSRSLLRNEQFF | TGTGCCAGCAGTCGGTCCCTTCTCCGTAATGAGCAGTTCTTC
TRBJ2-6 | TRBV2 | NA | NA | CASSEYQGTGANVLTF | TGTGCCAGCAGTGAATACCAGGGTACTGGGGCCAACGTCCTGACTTTC
TRBJ2-5 | TRBV11-3 | NA | NA | CASRRQETQYF | TGTGCCAGCAGGCGCCAAGAGACCCAGTACTTC
TRBJ2-7 | TRBV10-3 | NA | NA | CAISGSHSSYEQYF | TGTGCCATCAGTGGATCACACAGCTCCTACGAGCAGTACTTC
TRBJ1-3 | TRBV7-2 | TRBD1 | NA | CASSLALRGTAFFSGNTIYF | TGTGCCAGCAGCTTAGCTCTTAGGGGGACAGCCTTTTTCTCTGGAAACACCATATATTTT
TRBJ1-2 | TRBV28 | NA | NA | CASSFRGYGYTF | TGTGCCAGCAGTTTCCGGGGTTATGGCTACACCTTC
TRBJ1-6 | TRBV30 | NA | NA | CAWSLEVGSYNSPLHF | TGTGCCTGGAGCCTGGAGGTTGGCTCCTATAATTCACCCCTCCACTTT
TRBJ1-3 | TRBV5-1 | NA | few | CASSFSGQGNTIYF | TGCGCCAGCAGCTTTTCTGGGCAAGGAAACACCATATATTTT
TRBJ1-6 | TRBV7-2 | NA | once | CASSLSQGRNSPLHF | TGTGCCAGCAGCCTTAGTCAGGGGCGTAATTCACCCCTCCACTTT
TRBJ2-3 | TRBV15 | TRBD1 | NA | CATSELGTGGTDTQYF | TGTGCCACCAGCGAGCTTGGGACAGGGGGCACAGATACGCAGTATTTT
TRBJ2-1 | TRBV5-5 | TRBD2 | NA | CASSLGGGPTVSSYNEQFF | TGTGCCAGCAGCTTGGGCGGGGGGCCGACCGTTAGCTCCTACAATGAGCAGTTCTTC